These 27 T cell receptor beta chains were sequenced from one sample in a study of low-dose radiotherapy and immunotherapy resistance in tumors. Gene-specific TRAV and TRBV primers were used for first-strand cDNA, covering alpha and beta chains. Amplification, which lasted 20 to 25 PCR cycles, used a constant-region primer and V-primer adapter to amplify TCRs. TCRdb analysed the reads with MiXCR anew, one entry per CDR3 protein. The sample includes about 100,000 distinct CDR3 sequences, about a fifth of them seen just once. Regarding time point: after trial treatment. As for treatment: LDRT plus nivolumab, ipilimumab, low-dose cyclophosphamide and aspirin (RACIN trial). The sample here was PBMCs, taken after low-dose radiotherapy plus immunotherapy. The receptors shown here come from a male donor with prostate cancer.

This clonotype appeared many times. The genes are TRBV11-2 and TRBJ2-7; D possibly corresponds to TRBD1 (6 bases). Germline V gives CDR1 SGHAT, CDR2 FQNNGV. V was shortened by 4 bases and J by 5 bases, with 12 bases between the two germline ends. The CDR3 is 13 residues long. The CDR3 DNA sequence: TGTGCCAGCAGCTACACAGGGATCGACGAGCAGTACTTC. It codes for CASSYTGIDEQYF.

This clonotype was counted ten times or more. This CDR3 reads CASSQEAADGTQYF. The CDR3 DNA follows: TGCGCCAGCAGCCAAGAGGCAGCGGATGGGACCCAGTACTTC. The chain recombines TRBV4-1 with TRBJ2-5, with a tentative D call TRBD2 (5 bases). CDR3 length: 14 residues. Per the germline V gene, CDR1 is MGHRA and CDR2 is YSYEKL. Trimming cost V 0 bases and J 7 bases, with 12 bases left between them.

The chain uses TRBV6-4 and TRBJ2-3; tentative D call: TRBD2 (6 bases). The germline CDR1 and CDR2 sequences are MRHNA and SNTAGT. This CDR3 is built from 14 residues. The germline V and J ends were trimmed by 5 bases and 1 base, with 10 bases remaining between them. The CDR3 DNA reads TGTGCCAGCAGTCGGGGGAGTGGCACAGATACGCAGTATTTT. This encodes CASSRGSGTDTQYF.

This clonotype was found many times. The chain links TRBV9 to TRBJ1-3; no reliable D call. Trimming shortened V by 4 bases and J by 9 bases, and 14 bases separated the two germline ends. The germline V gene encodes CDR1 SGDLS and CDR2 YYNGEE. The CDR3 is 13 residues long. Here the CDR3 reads CASSPTPVSTIYF. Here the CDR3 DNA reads TGTGCCAGCAGCCCAACCCCCGTTTCCACCATATATTTT.

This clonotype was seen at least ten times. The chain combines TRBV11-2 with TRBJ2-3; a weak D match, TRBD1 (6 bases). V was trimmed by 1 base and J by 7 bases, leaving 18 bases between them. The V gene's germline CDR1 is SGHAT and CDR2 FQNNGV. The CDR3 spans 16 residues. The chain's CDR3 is CASSLVWGPYGNTQYF. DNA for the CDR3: TGTGCCAGCAGCTTAGTTTGGGGGCCCTACGGAAATACGCAGTATTTT.

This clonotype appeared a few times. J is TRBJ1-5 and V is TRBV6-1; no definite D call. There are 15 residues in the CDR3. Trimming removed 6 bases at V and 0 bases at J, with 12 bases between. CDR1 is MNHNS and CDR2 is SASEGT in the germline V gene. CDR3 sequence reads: CASSLDIFSNQPQHF. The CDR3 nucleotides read TGTGCCAGCAGCCTCGACATATTTAGCAATCAGCCCCAGCATTTT.

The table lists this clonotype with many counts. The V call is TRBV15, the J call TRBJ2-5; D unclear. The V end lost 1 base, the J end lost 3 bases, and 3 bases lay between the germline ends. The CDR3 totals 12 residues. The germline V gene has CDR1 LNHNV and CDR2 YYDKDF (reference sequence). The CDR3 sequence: CATSRAEETQYF. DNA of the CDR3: TGTGCCACCAGCAGAGCGGAAGAGACCCAGTACTTC. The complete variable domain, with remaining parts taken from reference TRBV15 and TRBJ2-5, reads DAMVIQNPRYQVTQFGKPVTLSCSQTLNHNVMYWYQQKSSQAPKLLFHYYDKDFNNEADTPDNFQSRRPNTSFCFLDIRSPGLGDTAMYLCATSRAEETQYFGPGTRLLVL.

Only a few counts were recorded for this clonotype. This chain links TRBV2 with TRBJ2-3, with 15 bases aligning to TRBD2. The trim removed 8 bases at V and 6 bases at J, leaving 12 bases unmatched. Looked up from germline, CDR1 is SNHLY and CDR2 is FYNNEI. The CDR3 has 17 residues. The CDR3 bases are TGTGCCAGCCCTGCCGGGACTAGCGGGGGGCGGGCCGATACGCAGTATTTT. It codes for CASPAGTSGGRADTQYF.

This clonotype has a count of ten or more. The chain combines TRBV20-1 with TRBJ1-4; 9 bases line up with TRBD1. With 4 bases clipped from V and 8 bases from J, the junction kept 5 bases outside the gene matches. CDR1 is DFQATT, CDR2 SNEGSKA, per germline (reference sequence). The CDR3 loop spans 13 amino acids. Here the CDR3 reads CSATGDRAEKLFF. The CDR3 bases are TGCAGTGCTACGGGGGACAGGGCCGAAAAACTGTTTTTT.

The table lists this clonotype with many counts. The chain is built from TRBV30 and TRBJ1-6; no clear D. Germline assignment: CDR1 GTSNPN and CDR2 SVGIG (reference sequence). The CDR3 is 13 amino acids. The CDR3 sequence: CATEEGRASPLHF. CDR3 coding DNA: TGTGCTACAGAGGAAGGGCGCGCGTCACCCCTCCACTTT.

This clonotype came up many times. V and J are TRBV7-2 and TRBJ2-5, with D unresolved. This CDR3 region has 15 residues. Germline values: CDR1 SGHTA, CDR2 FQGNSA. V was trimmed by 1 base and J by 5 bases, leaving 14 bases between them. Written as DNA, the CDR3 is TGTGCCAGCAGCTTAGAGGTGTTGGCCAGGGAGACCCAGTACTTC. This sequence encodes CASSLEVLARETQYF.

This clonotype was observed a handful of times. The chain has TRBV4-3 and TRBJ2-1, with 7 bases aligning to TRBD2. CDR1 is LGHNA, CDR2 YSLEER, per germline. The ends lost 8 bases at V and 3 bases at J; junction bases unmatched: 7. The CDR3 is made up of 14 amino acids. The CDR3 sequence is CASASSGGYNEQFF. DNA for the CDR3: TGCGCCAGCGCTTCCTCGGGGGGCTACAATGAGCAGTTCTTC.

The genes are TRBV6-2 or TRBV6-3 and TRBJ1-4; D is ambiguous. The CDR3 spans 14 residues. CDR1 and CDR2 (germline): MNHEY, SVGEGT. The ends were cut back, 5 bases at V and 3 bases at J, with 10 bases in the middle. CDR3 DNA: TGTGCCAGCAGTCCAGATCCGGCTAATGAAAAACTGTTTTTT. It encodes CASSPDPANEKLFF.

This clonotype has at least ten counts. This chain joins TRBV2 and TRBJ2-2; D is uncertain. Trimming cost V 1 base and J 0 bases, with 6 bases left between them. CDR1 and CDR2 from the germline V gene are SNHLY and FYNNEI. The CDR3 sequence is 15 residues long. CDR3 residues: CASSEEAANTGELFF. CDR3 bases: TGTGCCAGCAGTGAAGAGGCCGCGAACACCGGGGAGCTGTTTTTT.

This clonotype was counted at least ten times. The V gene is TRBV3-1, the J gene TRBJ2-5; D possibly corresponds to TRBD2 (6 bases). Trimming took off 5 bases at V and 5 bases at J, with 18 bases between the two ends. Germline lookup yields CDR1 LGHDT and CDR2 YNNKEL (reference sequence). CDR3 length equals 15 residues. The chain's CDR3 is CASSSSARNPETQYF. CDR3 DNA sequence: TGTGCCAGCAGCTCTAGCGCCCGTAACCCGGAGACCCAGTACTTC.

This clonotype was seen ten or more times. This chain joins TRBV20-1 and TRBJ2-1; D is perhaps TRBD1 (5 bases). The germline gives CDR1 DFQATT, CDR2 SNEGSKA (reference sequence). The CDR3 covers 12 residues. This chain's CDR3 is CSQGRVGNEQFF. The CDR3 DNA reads TGCTCCCAGGGTCGAGTGGGCAATGAGCAGTTCTTC.

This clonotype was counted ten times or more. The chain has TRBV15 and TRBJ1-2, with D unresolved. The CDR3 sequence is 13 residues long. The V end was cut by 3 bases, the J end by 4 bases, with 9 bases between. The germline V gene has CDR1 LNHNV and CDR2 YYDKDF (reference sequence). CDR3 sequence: CATSSGQTYGYTF. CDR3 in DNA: TGTGCCACCAGCAGTGGGCAGACCTATGGCTACACCTTC.

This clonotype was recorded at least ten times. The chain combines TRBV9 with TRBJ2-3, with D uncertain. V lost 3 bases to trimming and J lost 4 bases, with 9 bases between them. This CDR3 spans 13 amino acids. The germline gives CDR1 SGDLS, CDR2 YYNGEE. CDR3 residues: CASSARLADTQYF. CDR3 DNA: TGTGCCAGCAGCGCCAGGTTGGCAGATACGCAGTATTTT. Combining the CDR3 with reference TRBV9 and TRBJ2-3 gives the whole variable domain DSGVTQTPKHLITATGQRVTLRCSPRSGDLSVYWYQQSLDQGLQFLIQYYNGEERAKGNILERFSAQQFPDLHSELNLSSLELGDSALYFCASSARLADTQYFGPGTRLTVL.

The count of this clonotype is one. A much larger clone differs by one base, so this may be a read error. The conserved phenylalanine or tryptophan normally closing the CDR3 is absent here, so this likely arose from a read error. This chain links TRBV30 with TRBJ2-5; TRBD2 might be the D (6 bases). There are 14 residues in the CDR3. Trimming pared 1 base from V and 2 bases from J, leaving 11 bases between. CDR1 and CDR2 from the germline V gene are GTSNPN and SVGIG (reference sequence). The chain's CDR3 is CAWSGGLQQETQYL. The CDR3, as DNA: TGTGCCTGGAGTGGCGGACTACAACAAGAGACCCAGTACTTA.

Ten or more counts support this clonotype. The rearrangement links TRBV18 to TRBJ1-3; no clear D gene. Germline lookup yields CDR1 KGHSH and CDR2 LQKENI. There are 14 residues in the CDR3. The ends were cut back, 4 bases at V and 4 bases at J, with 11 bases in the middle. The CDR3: CASSRRETGNTIYF. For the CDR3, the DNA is TGTGCCAGCTCACGGAGGGAGACCGGAAACACCATATATTTT.

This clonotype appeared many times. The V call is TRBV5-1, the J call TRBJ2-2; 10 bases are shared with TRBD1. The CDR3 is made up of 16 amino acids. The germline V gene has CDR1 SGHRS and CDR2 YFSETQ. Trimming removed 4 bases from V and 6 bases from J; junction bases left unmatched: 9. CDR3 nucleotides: TGCGCCAGCAGCGGGGGACAGGGGACCGGTCCCGGGGAGCTGTTTTTT. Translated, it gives CASSGGQGTGPGELFF.

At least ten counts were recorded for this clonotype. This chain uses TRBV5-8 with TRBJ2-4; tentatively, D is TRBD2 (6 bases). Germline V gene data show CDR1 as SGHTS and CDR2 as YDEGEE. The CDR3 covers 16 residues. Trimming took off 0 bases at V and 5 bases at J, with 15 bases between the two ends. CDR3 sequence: CASSLELLAGQNIQYF. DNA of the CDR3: TGTGCCAGCAGCTTGGAACTACTCGCGGGGCAAAACATTCAGTACTTC.

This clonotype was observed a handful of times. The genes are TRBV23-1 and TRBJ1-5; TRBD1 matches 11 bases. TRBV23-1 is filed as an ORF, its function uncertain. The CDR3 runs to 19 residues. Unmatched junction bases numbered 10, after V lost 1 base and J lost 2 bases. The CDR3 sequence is CASSQWGTGGVCGNQPQHF. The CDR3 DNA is TGCGCCAGCAGTCAATGGGGGACAGGGGGTGTATGTGGCAATCAGCCCCAGCATTTT.

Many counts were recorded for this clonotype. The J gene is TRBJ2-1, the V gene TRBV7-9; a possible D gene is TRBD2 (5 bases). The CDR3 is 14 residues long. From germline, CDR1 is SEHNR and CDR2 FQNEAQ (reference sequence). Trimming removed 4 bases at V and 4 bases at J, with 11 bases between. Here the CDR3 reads CASSSSRDYNEQFF. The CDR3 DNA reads TGTGCCAGCAGCTCCTCGAGGGATTACAATGAGCAGTTCTTC. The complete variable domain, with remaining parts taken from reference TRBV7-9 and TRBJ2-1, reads DTGVSQNPRHKITKRGQNVTFRCDPISEHNRLYWYRQTLGQGPEFLTYFQNEAQLEKSRLLSDRFSAERPKGSFSTLEIQRTEQGDSAMYLCASSSSRDYNEQFFGPGTRLTVL.

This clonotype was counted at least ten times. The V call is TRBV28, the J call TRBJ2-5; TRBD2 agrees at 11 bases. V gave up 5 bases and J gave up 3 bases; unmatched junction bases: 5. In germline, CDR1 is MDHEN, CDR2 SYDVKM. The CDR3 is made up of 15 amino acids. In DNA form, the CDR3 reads TGTGCCAGCAGTCCCTCACTAGCGGGGGAAGAGACCCAGTACTTC. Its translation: CASSPSLAGEETQYF.

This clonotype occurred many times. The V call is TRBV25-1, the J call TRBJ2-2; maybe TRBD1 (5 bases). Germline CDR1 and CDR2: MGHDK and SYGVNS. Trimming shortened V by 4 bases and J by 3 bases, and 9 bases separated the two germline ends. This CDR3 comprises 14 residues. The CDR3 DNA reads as TGTGCCAGCAGTGGACAGAGCTACACCGGGGAGCTGTTTTTT. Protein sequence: CASSGQSYTGELFF.

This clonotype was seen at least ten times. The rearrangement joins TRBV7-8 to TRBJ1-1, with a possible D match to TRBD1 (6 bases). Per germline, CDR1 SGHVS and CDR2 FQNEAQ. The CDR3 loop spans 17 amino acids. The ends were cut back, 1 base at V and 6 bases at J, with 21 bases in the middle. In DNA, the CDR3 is TGTGCCAGCAGCTTAGGGGGGGCAGGGGTGCTCATGCCTGAAGCTTTCTTT. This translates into CASSLGGAGVLMPEAFF. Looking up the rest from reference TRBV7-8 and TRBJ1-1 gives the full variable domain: GAGVSQSPRYKVAKRGQDVALRCDPISGHVSLFWYQQALGQGPEFLTYFQNEAQLDKSGLPSDRFFAERPEGSVSTLKIQRTQQEDSAVYLCASSLGGAGVLMPEAFFGQGTRLTVV.